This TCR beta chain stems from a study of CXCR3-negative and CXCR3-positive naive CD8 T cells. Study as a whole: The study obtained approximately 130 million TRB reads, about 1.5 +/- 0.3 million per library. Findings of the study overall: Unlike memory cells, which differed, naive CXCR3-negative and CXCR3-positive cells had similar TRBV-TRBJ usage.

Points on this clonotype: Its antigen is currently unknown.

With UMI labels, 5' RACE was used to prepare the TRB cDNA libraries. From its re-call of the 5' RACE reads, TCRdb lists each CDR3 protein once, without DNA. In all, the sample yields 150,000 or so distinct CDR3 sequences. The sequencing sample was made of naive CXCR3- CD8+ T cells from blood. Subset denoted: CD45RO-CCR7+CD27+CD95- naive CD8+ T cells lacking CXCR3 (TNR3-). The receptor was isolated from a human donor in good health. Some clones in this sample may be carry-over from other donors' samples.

The CDR3: CSVGGVNTEAFF. The J gene is TRBJ1-1, the V gene TRBV29-1. The germline CDR1 and CDR2 sequences are SQVTM and ANQGSEA. This CDR3 comprises 12 residues.